This TCR beta chain stems from a study of early T cells in non-severe SARS-CoV-2 infection. For the study at large: Sequencing used unsorted whole-blood bulk RNA, so chains lack pairing. Findings and caveats of the study: Sequences matched to VDJdb favored anti-spike CD8 responses, while private and CD4 specificities were missed.

Molecules of cDNA were individually given unique molecular identifiers that were attached to them. MiXCR was run by TCRdb on the 5' RACE reads, yielding one entry per CDR3 protein. The data hold 81,000 or so distinct CDR3 sequences, with about an eighth observed a single time. This clonotype was seen many times. The antigen is undetermined. Sequenced: whole blood. This receptor was identified in an adult who was a healthcare worker with PCR-confirmed SARS-CoV-2 infection or an uninfected control (not recorded which).

The chain's CDR3 is CASSITGTVTYEQYF. CDR3 DNA: TGTGCCAGCAGTATTACCGGGACAGTCACCTACGAGCAGTACTTC. The chain uses TRBV27 and TRBJ2-7; 7 bases align to TRBD1. The V gene end was trimmed by 5 bases and the J gene end by 2 bases; junction bases not matched to a gene: 9. CDR3 length equals 15 residues. CDR1 is MNHEY, CDR2 SMNVEV, per germline (reference sequence).